A single sample gave rise to the 30 T cell receptor beta chains below, sequenced in a study of shared clonotypes between healthy human individuals. Libraries were prepared by immunoSEQ multiplex PCR; TCRdb keeps only in-frame clonotypes and omits some of them. The sample contains some 1,900,000 clones, about 95% of which appear only once. As defined, naive CD8 cells were CD45RO-negative and positively selected for CCR7, with terminally differentiated effector memory CD45RA+ cells excluded. Material for sequencing was naive CD8+ T cells sorted from blood. These receptors originate from a man aged 18 to 30 in good health.

This rearrangement joins TRBV13 to TRBJ2-7; D is uncertain. The germline V and J ends were trimmed by 4 bases and 7 bases, with 8 bases remaining between them. Per the germline V gene, CDR1 is PRHDT and CDR2 is FYEKMQ (reference sequence). There are 11 residues in the CDR3. DNA for the CDR3: TGTGCCAGCAGCTCCCGTGAGGAGCAGTACTTC. Amino acids: CASSSREEQYF.

The J gene is TRBJ2-1, the V gene TRBV4-3; D may be TRBD1 or TRBD2 (5 bases each). V shed 4 bases and J shed 3 bases, with 19 bases lying between them. The CDR3 consists of 17 residues. Germline V gene data show CDR1 as LGHNA and CDR2 as YSLEER. The CDR3 sequence is CASSPRLAGTIYNEQFF. Written as DNA, the CDR3 is TGCGCCAGCAGCCCTCGTTTGGCAGGGACCATCTACAATGAGCAGTTCTTC.

The chain carries TRBV2 and TRBJ1-1; D gene unclear. Trimming took off 7 bases at V and 0 bases at J, with 18 bases between the two ends. Germline CDR1 SNHLY, CDR2 FYNNEI. The CDR3 covers 16 residues. The CDR3 is CASTHRIGSMNTEAFF. Here the CDR3 DNA reads TGTGCCAGCACTCACCGAATCGGGTCCATGAACACTGAAGCTTTCTTT.

This chain links TRBV7-9 with TRBJ2-7; D is possibly TRBD1 (5 bases). There are 15 residues in the CDR3. V was pared by 5 bases and J by 3 bases, with 17 bases between. CDR1 is SEHNR and CDR2 is FQNEAQ in the germline V gene (reference sequence). The CDR3: CASSQDNPGYYEQYF. The DNA of the CDR3 is TGTGCCAGCAGCCAGGACAACCCAGGATACTACGAGCAGTACTTC.

The CDR3: CSVYQRSTEAFF. CDR3 nucleotide sequence: TGCAGCGTTTATCAGAGGAGCACTGAAGCTTTCTTT. This chain joins TRBV29-1 and TRBJ1-1, with no clear D. V dropped 5 bases and J dropped 4 bases, with 11 bases sitting between them. Germline assignment: CDR1 SQVTM and CDR2 ANQGSEA. There are 12 residues in the CDR3. The full variable domain, in which reference TRBV29-1 and TRBJ1-1 provide the parts outside the CDR3, is SAVISQKPSRDICQRGTSLTIQCQVDSQVTMMFWYRQQPGQSLTLIATANQGSEATYESGFVIDKFPISRPNLTFSTLTVSNMSPEDSSIYLCSVYQRSTEAFFGQGTRLTVV.

This chain connects TRBV6-1 to TRBJ2-5; 10 bases map to TRBD2. The CDR3 has 16 amino acids. V lost 2 bases and J lost 4; bases outside the gene matches: 7. Germline V gene lookup returns CDR1 MNHNS and CDR2 SASEGT. The chain's CDR3 is CASSELLAGVGETQYF. Here the CDR3 DNA reads TGTGCCAGCAGTGAACTGCTAGCGGGGGTAGGAGAGACCCAGTACTTC.

The chain recombines TRBV29-1 with TRBJ2-7; 7 positions match TRBD1. The CDR3 loop spans 13 amino acids. V was pared by 2 bases and J by 4 bases, with 5 bases of the junction left unmatched. Per germline, CDR1 SQVTM and CDR2 ANQGSEA. DNA of the CDR3: TGCAGCGTTGAAACAGGGGATAAGTACGAGCAGTACTTC. Its protein is CSVETGDKYEQYF.

J is TRBJ2-1 and V is TRBV19; TRBD1 aligns across 9 bases. The V gene's germline CDR1 is LNHDA and CDR2 SQIVND (reference sequence). The CDR3 runs 17 residues. V gave up 2 bases and J gave up 8 bases; unmatched junction bases: 13. The CDR3 DNA follows: TGTGCCAGTAGTATACGGGTCGGACAGGGGTATGGGTATGAGCAGTTCTTC. Translated: CASSIRVGQGYGYEQFF.

This clone was detected once. The V and J genes are TRBV6-1 and TRBJ1-1, with D uncertain. Trimming stripped 7 bases from V and 3 bases from J, with 9 bases between. Looked up from germline, CDR1 is MNHNS and CDR2 is SASEGT. The CDR3 has 12 residues. The CDR3 DNA reads as TGTGCCAGCAACAGACGTTACACTGAAGCTTTCTTT. This gives the protein CASNRRYTEAFF.

The chain uses TRBV25-1 and TRBJ1-5, with D possibly being TRBD1 (5 bases). Trimming left V 1 base short and J 4 bases short, with 8 bases between. CDR1 is MGHDK and CDR2 is SYGVNS in the germline V gene. The CDR3 consists of 14 residues. CDR3 coding DNA: TGTGCCAGCAGTGAATGGGGGGGAAATCAGCCCCAGCATTTT. It codes for CASSEWGGNQPQHF.

The chain couples TRBV29-1 to TRBJ2-2, with D possibly TRBD1 on 6 matching bases. The V end was cut by 4 bases, the J end by 2 bases, with 23 bases between. Germline V gene data show CDR1 as SQVTM and CDR2 as ANQGSEA. The CDR3 consists of 18 residues. The CDR3 sequence is CSVGGPTGHRANTGELFF. Here the CDR3 DNA reads TGCAGCGTTGGGGGGCCCACGGGGCACAGGGCCAACACCGGGGAGCTGTTTTTT.

The rearrangement links TRBV15 to TRBJ2-1, with D perhaps TRBD2 (6 bases). There are 11 residues in the CDR3. Germline V gives CDR1 LNHNV, CDR2 YYDKDF (reference sequence). The V end lost 8 bases, the J end lost 10 bases, and 12 bases lay between the germline ends. CDR3 residues: CATRRGPEQFF. DNA for the CDR3: TGTGCCACCCGGAGGGGCCCAGAGCAGTTCTTC. Variable domain in full (rest from reference TRBV15 and TRBJ2-1): DAMVIQNPRYQVTQFGKPVTLSCSQTLNHNVMYWYQQKSSQAPKLLFHYYDKDFNNEADTPDNFQSRRPNTSFCFLDIRSPGLGDTAMYLCATRRGPEQFFGPGTRLTVL.

In its sample, this clone was seen once. This sequence joins TRBV5-6 and TRBJ2-7; 8 nucleotides match TRBD2. V was clipped by 0 bases and J by 3 bases; unmatched bases: 8. Looked up from germline, CDR1 is SGHDT and CDR2 is YYEEEE. This CDR3 region has 16 residues. The CDR3 reads CASSLGGLVEGYEQYF. The CDR3 DNA is TGTGCCAGCAGCTTGGGGGGACTAGTCGAGGGCTACGAGCAGTACTTC.

The chain recombines TRBV2 with TRBJ1-4; D possibly corresponds to TRBD1 (5 bases). The CDR3 has 15 residues. CDR1 is SNHLY and CDR2 is FYNNEI in the germline V gene. V lost 3 bases and J 2 bases, leaving 10 bases between the germline ends. The CDR3 DNA reads TGTGCCAGCAGTGAGGCCAGGGTCACTAATGAAAAACTGTTTTTT. Residues: CASSEARVTNEKLFF.

This chain joins TRBV6-6 and TRBJ2-3; D perhaps matches TRBD2 (6 bases). V was clipped by 3 bases and J by 1 base, with 11 bases between them. This CDR3 is built from 15 residues. Germline loops: CDR1 MNHNY, CDR2 SVGAGI (reference sequence). The CDR3 nucleotides are TGTGCCAGCAGTTATGGCGGGGACCGCACAGATACGCAGTATTTT. Its translation: CASSYGGDRTDTQYF.

This clone showed up just a few times. V is TRBV7-8 and J is TRBJ1-3; TRBD1 matches at 8 bases. Unmatched junction bases numbered 11, after V lost 1 base and J lost 0 bases. This CDR3 contains 19 residues. Per the germline V gene, CDR1 is SGHVS and CDR2 is FQNEAQ. CDR3 amino acids: CASSLGDRFAMSSGNTIYF. The CDR3 region has the DNA TGTGCCAGCAGCTTAGGGGACAGGTTTGCTATGAGCTCTGGAAACACCATATATTTT.

The chain is built from TRBV5-1 and TRBJ2-7; maybe TRBD1 (6 bases). The CDR3 covers 15 residues. The V end lost 2 bases, the J end lost 2 bases, and 14 bases lay between the germline ends. Germline assignment: CDR1 SGHRS and CDR2 YFSETQ. CDR3 bases: TGCGCCAGCAGCTTAGGGGGTTTGGGCCCCTACGAGCAGTACTTC. It encodes CASSLGGLGPYEQYF.

This chain uses TRBV27 with TRBJ1-6; D is uncertain. Trimming took 4 bases from V and 0 from J, leaving 16 bases between them. Germline V gene sequence: CDR1 MNHEY, CDR2 SMNVEV (reference sequence). The CDR3 covers 18 residues. This CDR3 reads CASSSGPRRSSYNSPLHF. The CDR3 DNA sequence: TGTGCCAGCAGTTCAGGACCCAGGAGGAGCTCCTATAATTCACCCCTCCACTTT.

In DNA form, the CDR3 reads TGTGCCAGCAGTGAATTAATAGGAGGTGGGTCACCCCTCCACTTT. It codes for CASSELIGGGSPLHF. The gene calls are TRBV6-1 and TRBJ1-6, with D uncertain. The CDR3 spans 15 residues. Between the trimmed V and J ends, which lost 2 bases and 10 bases, there was a span of 15 bases. Germline V gene data show CDR1 as MNHNS and CDR2 as SASEGT.

In regard to this clone: The sample carries other DNA sequences with the same CDR3. This chain joins TRBV5-1 and TRBJ1-1, with 8 bases lining up with TRBD1. Losses at the gene ends were 0 bases for V and 4 bases for J; bases not matched to a gene: 2. The germline V gene encodes CDR1 SGHRS and CDR2 YFSETQ. The length of the CDR3 is 14 residues. The CDR3 DNA is TGCGCCAGCAGCTTGGGACAGGGGAGCACTGAAGCTTTCTTT. Protein product: CASSLGQGSTEAFF. Full variable domain (outside the CDR3, taken from reference TRBV5-1 and TRBJ1-1): KAGVTQTPRYLIKTRGQQVTLSCSPISGHRSVSWYQQTPGQGLQFLFEYFSETQRNKGNFPGRFSGRQFSNSRSEMNVSTLELGDSALYLCASSLGQGSTEAFFGQGTRLTVV.

The chain uses TRBV9 and TRBJ2-3; tentative D call: TRBD1 (6 bases). CDR1 is SGDLS, CDR2 YYNGEE, per germline. CDR3 size: 14 residues. Trimming took 3 bases from V and 2 from J, leaving 10 bases between them. The CDR3 DNA follows: TGTGCCAGCAGCGGAGGGGACACCACAGATACGCAGTATTTT. Protein: CASSGGDTTDTQYF. The entire variable domain, with the rest obtained from reference TRBV9 and TRBJ2-3, is as follows: DSGVTQTPKHLITATGQRVTLRCSPRSGDLSVYWYQQSLDQGLQFLIQYYNGEERAKGNILERFSAQQFPDLHSELNLSSLELGDSALYFCASSGGDTTDTQYFGPGTRLTVL.

The V call is TRBV5-8, the J call TRBJ2-7, with D tentatively TRBD1 or TRBD2 (5 bases each). The CDR3 consists of 15 residues. V dropped 0 bases and J dropped 0 bases, with 10 bases sitting between them. CDR1 is SGHTS and CDR2 is YDEGEE in the germline V gene. CDR3 nucleotides: TGTGCCAGCAGCTTGGGGGACGGTAGCTCCTACGAGCAGTACTTC. It is translated as CASSLGDGSSYEQYF.

CDR3 loop: CASSVTSGISYEQYF. The CDR3 coding sequence is TGTGCCAGTAGTGTAACTAGCGGGATATCCTACGAGCAGTACTTC. The J gene is TRBJ2-7, the V gene TRBV19; TRBD2 aligns across 10 bases. This CDR3 region has 15 residues. V shed 5 bases, J shed 1 base, and the junction held 5 bases outside the gene matches. Germline-derived CDR1 and CDR2 are LNHDA and SQIVND (reference sequence).

V is TRBV11-2 and J is TRBJ2-5, with TRBD2 matching 9 bases. V gave up 4 bases and J gave up 5 bases; unmatched junction bases: 8. Germline CDR1 and CDR2: SGHAT and FQNNGV. This CDR3 is built from 15 residues. The CDR3 here is CASSYQLAGRETQYF. In DNA, the CDR3 is TGTGCCAGCAGCTATCAACTAGCGGGTAGGGAGACCCAGTACTTC. The full variable domain, its missing parts supplied by reference TRBV11-2 and TRBJ2-5, is EAGVAQSPRYKIIEKRQSVAFWCNPISGHATLYWYQQILGQGPKLLIQFQNNGVVDDSQLPKDRFSAERLKGVDSTLKIQPAKLEDSAVYLCASSYQLAGRETQYFGPGTRLLVL.

The chain couples TRBV5-5 to TRBJ2-3; D is perhaps TRBD1 or TRBD2 (6 bases each). V lost 7 bases and J 3 bases, leaving 21 bases between the germline ends. This CDR3 has 16 amino acids. Germline assignment: CDR1 SGHKS and CDR2 YYEKEE (reference sequence). CDR3 region: CASSFTGAGVTDTQYF. CDR3 nucleotide sequence: TGTGCCAGCTCCTTCACGGGGGCAGGGGTGACAGATACGCAGTATTTT.

The gene calls are TRBV25-1 and TRBJ1-6, with D tentatively TRBD1 (6 bases). The CDR3 extends over 15 amino acids. CDR1 and CDR2 from the germline V gene are MGHDK and SYGVNS. V lost 7 bases and J lost 9, with 19 bases in between. The CDR3 reads CASNPGAASGSPLHF. The DNA of the CDR3 is TGTGCCAGCAACCCAGGGGCAGCGTCAGGTTCACCCCTCCACTTT.

The CDR3 loop is CAITNRRTTDTQYF. In DNA form, the CDR3 reads TGTGCCATCACAAACAGACGGACCACAGATACGCAGTATTTT. J is TRBJ2-3 and V is TRBV10-3; D gene ambiguous. CDR1 and CDR2 (germline): ENHRY, SYGVKD. The CDR3 has 14 residues. V was cut by 7 bases and J by 2 bases, with 13 bases left in between.

The rearrangement links TRBV6-1 to TRBJ2-7; 8 nucleotides line up with TRBD2. V was pared by 6 bases and J by 4 bases, with 11 bases of the junction left unmatched. Germline V gene data show CDR1 as MNHNS and CDR2 as SASEGT. The CDR3 contains 15 residues. The CDR3 sequence: CASRETSGVLYEQYF. In DNA, the CDR3 is TGTGCCAGCAGGGAAACTAGCGGAGTTCTATACGAGCAGTACTTC.

As to this clone: The same CDR3 is also encoded by other DNA sequences in this sample. The V and J genes are TRBV10-3 and TRBJ2-7; 10 nucleotides match TRBD2. The CDR3 length is 15 residues. Germline CDR1 reads ENHRY; CDR2 reads SYGVKD. V was pared by 3 bases and J by 2 bases, with 4 bases of the junction left unmatched. CDR3 DNA sequence: TGTGCCATCAGTGACCCAGGACTAGCGGCCTACGAGCAGTACTTC. Translating gives CAISDPGLAAYEQYF.

This chain uses TRBV7-9 with TRBJ2-2; D might be TRBD1 (6 bases). The V end was cut by 1 base, the J end by 8 bases, with 14 bases between. Germline CDR1 SEHNR, CDR2 FQNEAQ (reference sequence). This CDR3 contains 15 residues. In DNA, the CDR3 is TGTGCCAGCAGCTTAGGAGTCAACAGGGTTGGGGAGCTGTTTTTT. Translating it yields CASSLGVNRVGELFF. Full variable domain (missing parts from reference TRBV7-9 and TRBJ2-2): DTGVSQNPRHKITKRGQNVTFRCDPISEHNRLYWYRQTLGQGPEFLTYFQNEAQLEKSRLLSDRFSAERPKGSFSTLEIQRTEQGDSAMYLCASSLGVNRVGELFFGEGSRLTVL.